The clone carrying this T cell receptor (beta chain) was found a few times. Its antigen is unknown. This sample was included in a study of identical twins. The germline gives CDR1 MNHEY, CDR2 SVGEGT. The CDR3 is 13 amino acids. After removal of 6 bases from V and 11 bases from J, the junction contained 8 bases not matched to a gene. Template switching added a universal primer binding site, and final cDNA carried unique molecular identifiers. TCRdb re-analysed the 5' RACE reads in MiXCR, keeping a single row per CDR3 protein. The table shows hundreds of thousands of distinct CDR3 sequences, with 5.5% to 6.5% occurring only once. Study findings and constraints: Researchers reported weaker excess twin sharing in beta out-of-frame sequences. Fewer insertions were carried by abundant cord blood beta clonotypes, but none was seen in memory repertoires. Because invariant MAIT and iNKT cells could be present, zero-insertion analyses could be partly confounded.

The sequencing input was naive T cells sorted from blood. The chain uses TRBV6-2 or TRBV6-3 and TRBJ1-5; TRBD1 aligns across 9 bases. This receptor was obtained from a man between 18 and 35 years old in good health. The CDR3 spells CASSPGTGLSQHF. CDR3 in DNA: TGTGCCAGCAGCCCCGGGACAGGGTTGTCCCAGCATTTT.